This T cell receptor (beta chain) was obtained from a study of cytomegalovirus exposure and HLA in healthy donors. For the study at large: The 90 to 150 validation repertoires were produced on the same platform as the roughly 700 repertoires of the first cohort. This was reported in a later analysis. Study-wide findings and caveats: According to the study, roughly 160 TCR beta chains were cytomegalovirus-associated.

In the case of this clone: Its antigen is as yet unknown.

Clones were sequenced by immunoSEQ multiplex PCR, and TCRdb holds only the in-frame ones, with some missing. The data hold about 160,000 clones, with 95% to 96% observed a single time. The donors belonged to the roughly 120-subject validation cohort, separate from the roughly 650-subject first cohort. The CDR3 sequence is 16 residues long. V trimming: 0 bases; J trimming: 4 bases; junction bases outside the gene matches: 7. Germline V gene data show CDR1 as SGHRS and CDR2 as YFSETQ. Source material: PBMCs. The gene calls are TRBV5-1 and TRBJ1-2, with 9 positions matching TRBD1. The clonotype originates from a woman aged 18-29 years in good health and CMV-seronegative. The CDR3 DNA sequence: TGCGCCAGCAGCTTGGTGATTACAGGGGGCATCTATGGCTACACCTTC. Translation gives CASSLVITGGIYGYTF.